This TCR beta chain was sequenced in a study of OX40 agonist ivuxolimab in advanced cancers. Broadly, across the study: Ivuxolimab was an agonistic, fully human IgG2 monoclonal antibody directed against OX40 (CD134), a costimulatory receptor. Intravenous ivuxolimab was administered to patients every 2 weeks at six dose levels: 0.01, 0.1, 0.3, 1.5, 3 and 10 mg/kg. Among the 52 dose-escalation patients, approximately 20 had hepatocellular carcinoma, some 15 melanoma, 9 renal cell carcinoma and 9 head and neck cancer. In the dose-escalation cohort, 75% to 85% of patients were male, and the mean age was roughly 56 years with a range of roughly 20 to 85. Patients were allowed to have had prior anti-PD-1, anti-PD-L1 or anti-CTLA-4 therapy, and roughly 40% of the dose-escalation patients had been treated with checkpoint inhibitors. Three dose-escalation patients achieved partial responses, one with hepatocellular carcinoma and two with cutaneous melanoma. The purpose of peripheral TCRbeta sequencing was to test whether ivuxolimab changed TCR sequence diversity and led to clonal T-cell expansion. The paper describes the monotherapy dose-escalation part (N of about 55 patients) of the phase I trial of ivuxolimab. What the authors observed across the whole study: Low levels of normalized T-cell clonal expansion were also seen in some patients who did not respond. At doses from 0.1 to 3.0 mg/kg, clonal expansion was seen in both CD4+ and CD8+ blood T cells between baseline and week 6. Which antigens the clonally expanded peripheral T cells were specific for was not determined. Partial responders in the 0.1-3.0 mg/kg groups had among the lowest normalized peripheral clonal expansion, especially among CD8+ T cells. On average, CD8+ T cells showed more expanded clones than CD4+ T cells after ivuxolimab.

The trial excluded patients who had a history of autoimmune disease or who were on systemic immunosuppression. Peripheral blood for TCR sequencing was collected from all dose cohorts at baseline, on cycle 4 day 1, and on cycle 7 day 1. Samples came from an open-label, multicenter, first-in-human phase I dose-escalation trial of ivuxolimab. The trial enrolled adults with locally advanced or metastatic head and neck squamous cell, hepatocellular, melanoma or renal cell carcinoma. Before TCR sequencing, CD4+ T cells and CD8+ T cells were sorted from peripheral blood as separate populations. Cut back by 0 bases and 5 bases, the V and J ends lie 8 bases apart. CDR1 and CDR2, looked up from the germline V gene, are MNHEY and SVGAGI. Reading from cysteine to phenylalanine, the CDR3 counts 14 amino acids. The entry retains the CDR3 DNA only, 42 bases that are in frame from base 1. With regard to this clone: What this receptor recognizes is not known. It has no much larger one-base neighbor in the sample; base qualities were not kept.

Genomic DNA was isolated from the sorted cells so that the TCRbeta CDR3 region could be sequenced. TCRbeta CDR3 regions were sequenced using the immunoSEQ Assay. TCRdb carries this immuneACCESS record with in-frame sequences only. Its versions omit some clonotypes, under half of them owing to an unresolved V gene in the studies checked, with the rest unexplained. This sample gives 60,000 or so clones in total; approximately 87% of them show up just once. The biggest ten clones account for about 5% of the sample. This sequence uses TRBV6-5 and TRBJ2-1; a weak D assignment points to TRBD1 (5 bases agree). The receptor was derived from an adult with an advanced solid tumor such as melanoma, head and neck, liver or kidney cancer. Sequenced here: CD4+ or CD8+ T cells sorted from blood, sampled in a trial of the OX40 agonist ivuxolimab. The DNA sequence is as follows: TGTGCCAGCAGTTACTCTTCCAGGGACAATGAGCAGTTCTTC. It codes for CASSYSSRDNEQFF.